The 21 T cell receptor beta chains below come from one sample, sequenced in a study of high-grade serous ovarian cancer treatment subgroups. The tumor samples were collected prior to definitive surgery or chemotherapy. The repertoire was sequenced with immunoSEQ multiplex PCR; TCRdb's copy has only in-frame clones and lacks some. The sample records 7,500 to 10,000 clones, roughly 66% being singletons. The sequenced material came from tumor tissue. The receptor source for this set is a human donor with high-grade serous ovarian cancer.

This clone rates as medium-sized. The rearrangement joins TRBV19 to TRBJ1-1, with D maybe TRBD1 (5 bases). The CDR3 extends over 12 amino acids. From germline, CDR1 is LNHDA and CDR2 SQIVND (reference sequence). V was cut by 10 bases and J by 5 bases, with 14 bases left in between. The CDR3 here is CATSTGGTEAFF. The CDR3 DNA reads as TGTGCCACTTCAACGGGGGGGACTGAAGCTTTCTTT.

The chain links TRBV27 to TRBJ1-2; no firm D call. This CDR3 is built from 12 residues. Germline V lookup: CDR1 MNHEY, CDR2 SMNVEV (reference sequence). The germline V and J ends were trimmed by 2 bases and 6 bases, with 7 bases remaining between them. The CDR3 reads CASSLAGDGYTF. Written as DNA, the CDR3 is TGTGCCAGCAGTTTAGCTGGGGATGGCTACACCTTC.

The chain uses TRBV2 and TRBJ2-2; D call uncertain. Germline V gene data show CDR1 as SNHLY and CDR2 as FYNNEI. V gave up 3 bases and J gave up 6 bases, with 14 bases separating them. The CDR3 extends over 15 amino acids. The CDR3 loop reads CASSDGRVSPGELFF. The CDR3 DNA sequence: TGTGCCAGCAGTGACGGCCGTGTTAGTCCCGGGGAGCTGTTTTTT.

This chain joins TRBV11-2 and TRBJ1-4; D gene unclear. This CDR3 is built from 16 residues. Germline-derived CDR1 and CDR2 are SGHAT and FQNNGV. V shed 1 base and J shed 7 bases, with 16 bases lying between them. The CDR3 nucleotides are TGTGCCAGCAGCTTAGGCCTGCCTGAAGTAGGTGAAAAACTGTTTTTT. Protein sequence: CASSLGLPEVGEKLFF.

This clone appeared a few times. The V gene is TRBV6-5, the J gene TRBJ2-7; 9 bases map to TRBD1. Losses at the gene ends were 4 bases for V and 2 bases for J; bases not matched to a gene: 6. This CDR3 has 15 amino acids. Germline CDR1 and CDR2: MNHEY and SVGAGI. CDR3 region: CASSFSGTGPYEQYF. The CDR3 DNA sequence: TGTGCCAGCAGTTTCTCCGGGACAGGGCCCTACGAGCAGTACTTC.

Only one count was recorded for this clone. The rearrangement joins TRBV27 to TRBJ2-5, with TRBD2 matching over 16 bases. V shed 10 bases, J shed 5 bases, and the junction held 13 bases outside the gene matches. The germline gives CDR1 MNHEY, CDR2 SMNVEV (reference sequence). The CDR3 has 17 amino acids. The CDR3 is CATSPGLAGGPRETQYF. DNA for the CDR3: TGTGCCACCTCTCCGGGACTAGCGGGAGGGCCCCGGGAGACCCAGTACTTC.

The V and J genes are TRBV25-1 and TRBJ2-7; TRBD2 is a possible D gene (5 bases). Trimming removed 7 bases from V and 4 bases from J, with 11 bases in between. The CDR3 covers 12 residues. Germline CDR1 MGHDK, CDR2 SYGVNS. CDR3 nucleotides: TGTGCCAGCAAGGGAGAACGTTACGAGCAGTACTTC. Its protein is CASKGERYEQYF.

This sequence joins TRBV5-5 and TRBJ2-2, with 11 bases aligning to TRBD2. V shed 2 bases and J 6 bases; nucleotides not matched to a gene: 6. The CDR3 is 16 amino acids. Germline assignment: CDR1 SGHKS and CDR2 YYEKEE (reference sequence). Here the CDR3 DNA reads TGTGCCAGCAGCTTCCCAACTAGCGGGAGCTCCGGGGAGCTGTTTTTT. Translating it yields CASSFPTSGSSGELFF.

The chain links TRBV7-9 to TRBJ2-1, with 9 positions matching TRBD1. Germline CDR1 and CDR2: SEHNR and FQNEAQ (reference sequence). This CDR3 spans 15 amino acids. V shed 4 bases and J 8 bases; nucleotides not matched to a gene: 9. The chain's CDR3 is CASSSPGQGSHEQFF. The CDR3 DNA reads TGTGCCAGCAGCTCACCGGGACAGGGATCCCATGAGCAGTTCTTC.

This clone is classed as medium-sized. V and J are TRBV5-1 and TRBJ1-2; possibly TRBD1 for D (6 bases). The V gene lost 4 bases and the J gene lost 3 bases, with 10 bases spanning the gap. This CDR3 spans 13 amino acids. Germline V gives CDR1 SGHRS, CDR2 YFSETQ. CDR3 in amino acids: CASSPDSYYGYTF. For the CDR3, the DNA is TGCGCCAGCAGCCCGGACAGCTACTATGGCTACACCTTC.

This clone was observed a few times. The chain employs TRBV19 and TRBJ1-2, with 8 bases matching TRBD1. Germline assignment: CDR1 LNHDA and CDR2 SQIVND (reference sequence). J gave up 8 bases and V 3 bases, and 8 bases lay outside the gene matches. The CDR3 loop spans 14 amino acids. In DNA form, the CDR3 reads TGTGCCAGTAGTATCGGGCAGGGGGCAGGAGGCTACACCTTC. Residues: CASSIGQGAGGYTF.

Notes on this clone: Different DNA sequences within this sample yield the same CDR3. The chain joins TRBV5-1 to TRBJ1-2; 10 bases line up with TRBD1. Unmatched junction bases numbered 10, after V lost 0 bases and J lost 8 bases. CDR1 and CDR2 from the germline V gene are SGHRS and YFSETQ. The CDR3 runs 16 residues. The CDR3 sequence is CASSLGQGAPFGGYTF. In DNA form, the CDR3 reads TGCGCCAGCAGCTTGGGACAGGGGGCTCCCTTCGGGGGCTACACCTTC.

This clone was seen more than once but under ten times. This sequence joins TRBV7-3 and TRBJ2-5, with D possibly TRBD2 on 6 matching bases. This CDR3 contains 13 residues. Trimming stripped 6 bases from V and 5 bases from J, with 13 bases between. CDR1 is SGHTA, CDR2 FQGTGA, per germline. CDR3 bases: TGTGCCAGCAGTTCGACTAGTAGGGAGACCCAGTACTTC. It codes for CASSSTSRETQYF.

This clone has only a few counts. The chain recombines TRBV5-1 with TRBJ1-6; D gene ambiguous. V was clipped by 2 bases and J by 5 bases, with 11 bases between them. CDR3 length equals 15 residues. In germline, CDR1 is SGHRS, CDR2 YFSETQ. This CDR3 reads CASSLDLGNNSPLHF. The DNA of the CDR3 is TGCGCCAGCAGCTTAGATTTGGGAAATAATTCACCCCTCCACTTT.

The rearrangement joins TRBV27 to TRBJ2-7, with a weak D call TRBD2 (6 bases). Germline-derived CDR1 and CDR2 are MNHEY and SMNVEV (reference sequence). The CDR3 has 18 residues. Trimming took off 6 bases at V and 3 bases at J, with 27 bases between the two ends. In nucleotides, the CDR3 is TGTGCCAGCAGGACGAAGGGGACTGCACAACTAAAATACTACGAGCAGTACTTC. Its translation is CASRTKGTAQLKYYEQYF.

This chain uses TRBV9 with TRBJ2-1; D possibly corresponds to TRBD1 (5 bases). CDR3 length: 13 amino acids. V was trimmed by 2 bases and J by 4 bases, leaving 7 bases between them. In germline, CDR1 is SGDLS, CDR2 YYNGEE. The CDR3 DNA is TGTGCCAGCAGCGTCGACAGTTACAATGAGCAGTTCTTC. Translated: CASSVDSYNEQFF. Full variable domain (rest looked up from reference TRBV9 and TRBJ2-1): DSGVTQTPKHLITATGQRVTLRCSPRSGDLSVYWYQQSLDQGLQFLIQYYNGEERAKGNILERFSAQQFPDLHSELNLSSLELGDSALYFCASSVDSYNEQFFGPGTRLTVL.

V usage is TRBV6-5 and J usage is TRBJ2-2; D is undetermined. The CDR3 has 13 amino acids. Trimming took off 7 bases at V and 0 bases at J, with 6 bases between the two ends. Germline V gives CDR1 MNHEY, CDR2 SVGAGI. CDR3 region: CASKESNTGELFF. The CDR3 DNA follows: TGTGCCAGCAAGGAATCGAACACCGGGGAGCTGTTTTTT.

The V and J genes are TRBV25-1 and TRBJ2-3, with D possibly matching TRBD2 (6 bases). V lost 9 bases and J lost 6, with 16 bases in between. The CDR3 runs to 13 residues. In germline, CDR1 is MGHDK, CDR2 SYGVNS. CDR3 bases: TGTGCCAGTAGTAGCGGACCCGGGGATACGCAGTATTTT. Amino acid sequence: CASSSGPGDTQYF.

V gene TRBV20-1 combines with J gene TRBJ2-1, with no clear D. This CDR3 is 11 amino acids long. Trimming stripped 4 bases from V and 9 bases from J, with 10 bases between. Per the germline V gene, CDR1 is DFQATT and CDR2 is SNEGSKA (reference sequence). CDR3 sequence: CSATGLVEQFF. The CDR3 DNA reads as TGCAGTGCTACCGGGCTGGTTGAGCAGTTCTTC.

The V gene is TRBV5-5, the J gene TRBJ1-3; D call uncertain. There are 14 residues in the CDR3. With 2 bases removed from V and 1 base from J, the gap between germline ends came to 7 bases. CDR1 is SGHKS, CDR2 YYEKEE, per germline (reference sequence). In DNA form, the CDR3 reads TGTGCCAGCAGCTTCCCGGGATCTGGAAACACCATATATTTT. Its translation: CASSFPGSGNTIYF.

This sequence joins TRBV27 and TRBJ1-4, with D unclear. V was trimmed by 8 bases and J by 0 bases, leaving 16 bases between them. CDR1 is MNHEY, CDR2 SMNVEV, per germline (reference sequence). This CDR3 spans 16 amino acids. The CDR3 DNA reads as TGTGCCAGCGGCCCTATCCCTCATGCAACTAATGAAAAACTGTTTTTT. As protein: CASGPIPHATNEKLFF.